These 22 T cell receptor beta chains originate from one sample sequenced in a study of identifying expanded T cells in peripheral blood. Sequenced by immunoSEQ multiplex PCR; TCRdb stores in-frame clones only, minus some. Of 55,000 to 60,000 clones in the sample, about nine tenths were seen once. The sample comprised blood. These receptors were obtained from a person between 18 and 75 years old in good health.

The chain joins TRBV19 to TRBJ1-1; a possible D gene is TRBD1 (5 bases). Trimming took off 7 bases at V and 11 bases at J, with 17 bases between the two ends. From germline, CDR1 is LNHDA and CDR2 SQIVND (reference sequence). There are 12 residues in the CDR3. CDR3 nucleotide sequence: TGTGCCAGTACCCCTTACGAGGGGTTGGCTTTCTTT. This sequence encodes CASTPYEGLAFF.

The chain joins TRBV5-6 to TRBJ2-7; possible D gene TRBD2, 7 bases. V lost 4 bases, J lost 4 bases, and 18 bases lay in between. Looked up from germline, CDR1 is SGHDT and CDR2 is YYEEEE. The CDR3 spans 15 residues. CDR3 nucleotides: TGTGCCAGCAGCCTGGGAGGCGGGGGCGGATACGAGCAGTACTTC. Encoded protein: CASSLGGGGGYEQYF.

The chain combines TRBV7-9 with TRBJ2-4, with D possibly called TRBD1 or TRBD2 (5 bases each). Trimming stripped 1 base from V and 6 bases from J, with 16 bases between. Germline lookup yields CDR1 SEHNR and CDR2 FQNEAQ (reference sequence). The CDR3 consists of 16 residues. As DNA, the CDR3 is TGTGCCAGCAGCTTAGTAGGGACCTACATCGGAAACATTCAGTACTTC. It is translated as CASSLVGTYIGNIQYF.

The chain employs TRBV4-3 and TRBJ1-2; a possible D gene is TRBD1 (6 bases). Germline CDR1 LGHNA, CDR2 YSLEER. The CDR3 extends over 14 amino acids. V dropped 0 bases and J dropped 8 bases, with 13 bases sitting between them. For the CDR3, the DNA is TGCGCCAGCAGCCAAGAAGGCAGGGGAATAGGCTACACCTTC. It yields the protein CASSQEGRGIGYTF.

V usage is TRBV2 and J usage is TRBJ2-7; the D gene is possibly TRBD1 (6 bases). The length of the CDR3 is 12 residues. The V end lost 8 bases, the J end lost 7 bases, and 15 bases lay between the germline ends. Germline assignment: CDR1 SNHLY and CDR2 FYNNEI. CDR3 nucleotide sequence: TGTGCCAGCTCCAGACAGGCGCGGGAGCAGTACTTC. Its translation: CASSRQAREQYF.

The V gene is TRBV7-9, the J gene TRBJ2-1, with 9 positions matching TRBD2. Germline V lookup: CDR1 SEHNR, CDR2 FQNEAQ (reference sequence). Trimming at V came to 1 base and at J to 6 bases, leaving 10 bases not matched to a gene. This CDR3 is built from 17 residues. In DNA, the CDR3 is TGTGCCAGCAGCTTAGGACCCAGAGCGGGAGGTGGCAATGAGCAGTTCTTC. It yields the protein CASSLGPRAGGGNEQFF.

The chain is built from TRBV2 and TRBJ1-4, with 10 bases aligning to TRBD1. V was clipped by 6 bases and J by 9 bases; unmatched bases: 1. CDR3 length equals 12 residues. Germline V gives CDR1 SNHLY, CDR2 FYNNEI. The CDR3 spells CASRGQGQKLFF. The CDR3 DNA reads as TGTGCCAGCAGGGGACAGGGGCAAAAACTGTTTTTT.

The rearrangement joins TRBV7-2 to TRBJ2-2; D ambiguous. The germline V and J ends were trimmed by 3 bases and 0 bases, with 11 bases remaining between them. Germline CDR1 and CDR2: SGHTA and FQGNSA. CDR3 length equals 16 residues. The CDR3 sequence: CASSFTVIPNTGELFF. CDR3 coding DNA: TGTGCCAGCAGCTTTACAGTTATTCCGAACACCGGGGAGCTGTTTTTT.

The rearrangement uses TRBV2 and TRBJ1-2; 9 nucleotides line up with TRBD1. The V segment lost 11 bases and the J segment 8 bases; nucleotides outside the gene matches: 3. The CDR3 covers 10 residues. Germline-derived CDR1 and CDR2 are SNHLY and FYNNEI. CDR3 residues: CAGQGPGYTF. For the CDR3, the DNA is TGTGCCGGACAGGGGCCCGGCTACACCTTC.

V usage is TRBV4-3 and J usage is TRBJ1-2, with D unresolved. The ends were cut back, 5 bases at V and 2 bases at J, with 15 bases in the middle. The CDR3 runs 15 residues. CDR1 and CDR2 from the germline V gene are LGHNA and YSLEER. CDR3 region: CASSDRDLPNYGYTF. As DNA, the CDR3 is TGCGCCAGCAGCGACCGGGATCTGCCCAACTATGGCTACACCTTC.

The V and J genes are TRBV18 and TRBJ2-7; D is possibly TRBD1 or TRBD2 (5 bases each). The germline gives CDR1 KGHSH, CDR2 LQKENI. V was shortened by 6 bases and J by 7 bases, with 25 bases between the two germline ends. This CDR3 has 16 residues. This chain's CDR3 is CASSSPGTPFEREQYF. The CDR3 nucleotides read TGTGCCAGCTCTTCACCTGGGACCCCCTTCGAGAGGGAGCAGTACTTC.

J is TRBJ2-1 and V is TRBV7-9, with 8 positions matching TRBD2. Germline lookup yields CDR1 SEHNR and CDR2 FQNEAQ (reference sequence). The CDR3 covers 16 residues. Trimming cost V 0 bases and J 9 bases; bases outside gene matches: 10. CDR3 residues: CASSLAGSGKGGEQFF. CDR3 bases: TGTGCCAGCAGCTTAGCGGGTAGCGGGAAGGGAGGTGAGCAGTTCTTC.

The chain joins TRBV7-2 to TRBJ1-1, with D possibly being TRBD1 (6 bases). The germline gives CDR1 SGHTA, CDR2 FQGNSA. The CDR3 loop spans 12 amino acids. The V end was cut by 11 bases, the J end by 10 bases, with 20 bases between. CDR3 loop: CAGGAGLGGAFF. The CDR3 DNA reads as TGTGCCGGGGGGGCTGGCCTGGGAGGAGCTTTCTTT.

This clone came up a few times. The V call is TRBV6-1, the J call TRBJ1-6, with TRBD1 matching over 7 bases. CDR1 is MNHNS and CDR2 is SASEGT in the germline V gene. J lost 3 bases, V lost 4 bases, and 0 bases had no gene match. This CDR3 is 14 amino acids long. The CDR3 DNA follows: TGTGCCAGCAGTGGACAGGGCTATAATTCACCCCTCCACTTT. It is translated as CASSGQGYNSPLHF.

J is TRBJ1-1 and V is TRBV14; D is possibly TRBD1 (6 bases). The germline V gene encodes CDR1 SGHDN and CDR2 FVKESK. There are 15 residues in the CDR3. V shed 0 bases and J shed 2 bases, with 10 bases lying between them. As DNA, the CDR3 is TGTGCCAGCAGCCAAGAAAGGGGGGTTAACACTGAAGCTTTCTTT. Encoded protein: CASSQERGVNTEAFF.

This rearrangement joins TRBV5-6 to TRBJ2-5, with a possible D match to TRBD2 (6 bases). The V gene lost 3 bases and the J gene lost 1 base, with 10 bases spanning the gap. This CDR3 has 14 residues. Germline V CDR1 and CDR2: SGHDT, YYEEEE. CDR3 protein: CASSWGLIQETQYF. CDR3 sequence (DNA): TGTGCCAGCAGCTGGGGACTGATCCAAGAGACCCAGTACTTC.

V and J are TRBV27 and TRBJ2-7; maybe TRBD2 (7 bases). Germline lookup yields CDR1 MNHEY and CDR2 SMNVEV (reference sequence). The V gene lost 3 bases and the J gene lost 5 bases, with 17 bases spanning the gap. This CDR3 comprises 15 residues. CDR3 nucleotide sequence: TGTGCCAGCAGTTTCTCCGGGGGGCTATACGACGAGCAGTACTTC. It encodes CASSFSGGLYDEQYF.

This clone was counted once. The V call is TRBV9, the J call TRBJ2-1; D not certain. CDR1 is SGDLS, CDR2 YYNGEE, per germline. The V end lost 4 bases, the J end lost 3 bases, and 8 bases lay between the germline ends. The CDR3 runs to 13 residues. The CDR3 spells CASSTYNYNEQFF. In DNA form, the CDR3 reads TGTGCCAGCAGCACCTATAACTACAATGAGCAGTTCTTC.

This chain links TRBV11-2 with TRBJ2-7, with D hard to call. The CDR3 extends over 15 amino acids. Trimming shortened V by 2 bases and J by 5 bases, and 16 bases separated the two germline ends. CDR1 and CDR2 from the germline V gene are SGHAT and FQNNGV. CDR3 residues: CASSLLISSSHEQYF. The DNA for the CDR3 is TGTGCCAGCAGCTTATTAATTAGCTCATCCCACGAGCAGTACTTC.

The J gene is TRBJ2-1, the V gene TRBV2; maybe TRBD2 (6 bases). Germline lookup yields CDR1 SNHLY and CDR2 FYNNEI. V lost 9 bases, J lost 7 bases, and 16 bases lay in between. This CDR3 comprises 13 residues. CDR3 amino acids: CARRRAYRNEQFF. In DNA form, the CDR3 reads TGTGCCAGAAGGAGGGCCTATAGGAATGAGCAGTTCTTC.

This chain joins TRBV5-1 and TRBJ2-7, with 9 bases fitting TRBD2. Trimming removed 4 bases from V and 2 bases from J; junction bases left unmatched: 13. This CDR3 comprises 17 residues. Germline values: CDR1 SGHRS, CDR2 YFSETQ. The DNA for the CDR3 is TGCGCCAGCAGCCCGACCGTACTAGCGGGTAAGACCTACGAGCAGTACTTC. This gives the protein CASSPTVLAGKTYEQYF.

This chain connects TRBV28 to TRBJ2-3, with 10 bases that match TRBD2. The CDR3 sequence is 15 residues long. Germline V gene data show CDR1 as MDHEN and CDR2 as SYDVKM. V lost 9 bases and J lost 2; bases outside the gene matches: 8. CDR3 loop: CASRISGGTTDTQYF. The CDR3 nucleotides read TGTGCCAGTCGAATTAGCGGGGGGACCACAGATACGCAGTATTTT.